The entry that follows covers one TCR beta chain sequence. The antigen remains undetermined. CMV status came from CD4+ IFNgamma after overnight CMV lysate stimulation. Cells stained for CD3, CD4, CD8, CD45RA, CD27 and viability were sorted into four CD45RA/CD27 subsets. This record belongs to a study of naive and memory T cell subsets. Points from the study as a whole: Possibly reflecting memory cells re-expressing CD45RA, a few larger clonotypes occurred in naive repertoires, especially CD8. In naive cells, over 90% of TCR sequences were seen only once.

Both TRBC1 and TRBC2 were covered by a beta constant-region primer of two equimolar oligonucleotides. Nested alpha and beta constant-region primers with the SP2 primer drove four PCR rounds on ligated cDNA. TCRdb reprocessed the UMI-ligation and nested PCR reads via MiXCR and lists one record per CDR3 protein. The repertoire consists of approximately 140,000 distinct CDR3 sequences, with 15% to 25% occurring once and the leading ten covering about 0.57%. The germline V gene has CDR1 SQVTM and CDR2 ANQGSEA. V dropped 6 bases and J dropped 2; count of bases not matched to a gene: 2. CDR3 size: 13 residues.

The sample comprised naive CD8+ T cells from blood. The V and J genes are TRBV29-1 and TRBJ1-5; 9 nucleotides align to TRBD1. The receptor was isolated from a human donor in good health. The DNA of the CDR3 is TGCAGCGTCTGGACAGGGGGCAATCAGCCCCAGCATTTT. Translation gives CSVWTGGNQPQHF. Based on the CDR3 plus reference TRBV29-1 and TRBJ1-5, the full variable domain is SAVISQKPSRDICQRGTSLTIQCQVDSQVTMMFWYRQQPGQSLTLIATANQGSEATYESGFVIDKFPISRPNLTFSTLTVSNMSPEDSSIYLCSVWTGGNQPQHFGDGTRLSIL.